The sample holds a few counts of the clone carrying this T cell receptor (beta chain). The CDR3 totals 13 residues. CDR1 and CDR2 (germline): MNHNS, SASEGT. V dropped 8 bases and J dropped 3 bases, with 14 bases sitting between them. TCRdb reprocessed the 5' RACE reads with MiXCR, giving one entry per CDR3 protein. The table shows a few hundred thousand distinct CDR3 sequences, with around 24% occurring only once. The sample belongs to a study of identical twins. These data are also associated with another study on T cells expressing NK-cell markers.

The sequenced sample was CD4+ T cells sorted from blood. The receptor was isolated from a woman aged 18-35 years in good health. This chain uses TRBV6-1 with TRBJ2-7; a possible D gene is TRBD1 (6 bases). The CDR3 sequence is CASGEGQVYEQYF. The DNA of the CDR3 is TGTGCCAGCGGCGAGGGACAAGTCTACGAGCAGTACTTC.